A single sample gave rise to the 9 T cell receptor beta chains below, sequenced in a study of Ad26.COV2.S vaccination and SARS-CoV-2 variants. TCRdb's copy holds only in-frame clones and misses some; the assay was immunoSEQ multiplex PCR. Here the sample spans about 400,000 clones, around 89% being singletons. Treatment defined: 15 to 20 received Ad26.COV2.S at low or high dose, single or two shots; several received placebo; per-sample allocation not given. Day 63 following the first vaccine or placebo injection was when the samples were taken. Sequenced material: peripheral blood, taken in a trial of Ad26.COV2.S vaccine versus placebo. These receptor sequences come from a person aged 18-60 years who received the Ad26.COV2.S COVID-19 vaccine or a placebo.

The rearrangement uses TRBV4-1 and TRBJ2-3; 7 bases fit TRBD1. Germline V CDR1 and CDR2: MGHRA, YSYEKL. The V segment lost 2 bases and the J segment 2 bases; nucleotides outside the gene matches: 16. The CDR3 covers 19 residues. The CDR3 sequence is CASSQLLDFSRGFTDTQYF. The CDR3 nucleotides are TGCGCCAGCAGCCAACTTCTCGACTTCAGCAGGGGGTTCACAGATACGCAGTATTTT.

This clone was detected a few times. The rearrangement uses TRBV7-9 and TRBJ1-6; tentatively, D is TRBD1 (5 bases). This CDR3 is 13 amino acids long. The V end was cut by 5 bases, the J end by 8 bases, with 10 bases between. In germline, CDR1 is SEHNR, CDR2 FQNEAQ (reference sequence). CDR3 nucleotides: TGTGCCAGCAGCATTGACAGTTATTCACCCCTCCACTTT. Protein: CASSIDSYSPLHF.

V gene TRBV4-3 combines with J gene TRBJ2-5, with TRBD1 identical over 10 bases. The CDR3 runs to 19 residues. The V gene end was trimmed by 0 bases and the J gene end by 0 bases; junction bases not matched to a gene: 10. Germline assignment: CDR1 LGHNA and CDR2 YSLEER. CDR3: CASSQDFLGTGEYQETQYF. The CDR3 DNA sequence: TGCGCCAGCAGCCAAGATTTTTTGGGGACAGGGGAGTACCAAGAGACCCAGTACTTC.

The chain uses TRBV9 and TRBJ2-2; 9 nucleotides agree with TRBD1. Germline V gene lookup returns CDR1 SGDLS and CDR2 YYNGEE. V shed 0 bases, J shed 0 bases, and the junction held 3 bases outside the gene matches. This CDR3 has 17 residues. This chain's CDR3 is CASSVVRTGANTGELFF. CDR3 DNA: TGTGCCAGCAGCGTAGTGAGGACAGGGGCGAACACCGGGGAGCTGTTTTTT.

The chain carries TRBV30 and TRBJ1-3, with 7 bases that match TRBD1. With V trimmed by 3 bases and J by 3 bases, 8 bases remained unmatched. CDR3 length: 15 amino acids. Looked up from germline, CDR1 is GTSNPN and CDR2 is SVGIG (reference sequence). CDR3 region: CAWRIGQDNGNTIYF. The CDR3 DNA sequence: TGTGCCTGGAGAATTGGACAGGACAATGGAAACACCATATATTTT.

This clone was observed a single time. The V and J genes are TRBV3-1 (or the pseudogene TRBV3-2) and TRBJ1-1; D might be TRBD1 (6 bases). Germline V gene lookup returns CDR1 LGHDT and CDR2 YNNKEL (reference sequence). The CDR3 extends over 15 amino acids. V was clipped by 0 bases and J by 3 bases, with 11 bases between them. In DNA form, the CDR3 reads TGTGCCAGCAGCCAAGACCAGGGGACGGACACTGAAGCTTTCTTT. It codes for CASSQDQGTDTEAFF.

This chain links TRBV9 with TRBJ2-5, with D possibly being TRBD1 (6 bases). The V and J ends lost 2 bases and 5 bases respectively, with 16 bases between them. Germline-derived CDR1 and CDR2 are SGDLS and YYNGEE. The CDR3 consists of 15 residues. CDR3 amino acids: CASSVKGQGYETQYF. DNA of the CDR3: TGTGCCAGCAGCGTCAAGGGCCAGGGGTACGAGACCCAGTACTTC.

The V call is TRBV5-1, the J call TRBJ2-7; 8 nucleotides match TRBD2. Germline V gives CDR1 SGHRS, CDR2 YFSETQ. V lost 4 bases and J lost 7; bases outside the gene matches: 10. The CDR3 is made up of 14 amino acids. CDR3 in DNA: TGCGCCAGCAGCCCGGTGGGGGCGGGGGGAGAGCAGTACTTC. It codes for CASSPVGAGGEQYF. Variable domain in full (rest from reference TRBV5-1 and TRBJ2-7): KAGVTQTPRYLIKTRGQQVTLSCSPISGHRSVSWYQQTPGQGLQFLFEYFSETQRNKGNFPGRFSGRQFSNSRSEMNVSTLELGDSALYLCASSPVGAGGEQYFGPGTRLTVT.

CDR3 bases: TGTGCCAGCTCACCGAGACCCAGCGGGGTTAGCACAGATACGCAGTATTTT. Protein product: CASSPRPSGVSTDTQYF. This rearrangement joins TRBV18 to TRBJ2-3, with 7 bases matching TRBD2. Per the germline V gene, CDR1 is KGHSH and CDR2 is LQKENI. This CDR3 spans 17 amino acids. Trimming at V came to 3 bases and at J to 0 bases, leaving 9 bases not matched to a gene.